These 15 T cell receptor beta chains were all obtained from the same sample, sequenced in a study of cytomegalovirus exposure and HLA in healthy donors. The PCR employed 60 Vbeta primers together with 13 Jbeta primers. The method was immunoSEQ multiplex PCR; TCRdb's version includes in-frame clones alone and lacks a portion of them. The data contain some 110,000 clones, over 60% of them singletons. Sequencing was carried out using PBMCs. The receptors shown here come from a woman younger than 35 in good health and CMV-seropositive.

The CDR3 region has the DNA TGTGCCAGCAGCCGCCCAGCAGCTAGGACAGATACGCAGTATTTT. Protein product: CASSRPAARTDTQYF. The V and J genes are TRBV7-3 and TRBJ2-3; D is unresolved. Germline V gives CDR1 SGHTA, CDR2 FQGTGA. CDR3 length equals 15 residues. The V end was cut by 5 bases, the J end by 3 bases, with 15 bases between.

The CDR3 sequence is CAWSTGGSGNTIYF. For the CDR3, the DNA is TGTGCCTGGAGTACAGGGGGCTCTGGAAACACCATATATTTT. The chain uses TRBV30 and TRBJ1-3; 8 bases are shared with TRBD1. J lost 0 bases, V lost 2 bases, and 0 bases had no gene match. This CDR3 region has 14 residues. Germline V gene sequence: CDR1 GTSNPN, CDR2 SVGIG (reference sequence).

V is TRBV6-1 and J is TRBJ2-4; 10 bases are shared with TRBD1. The ends lost 4 bases at V and 6 bases at J; junction bases unmatched: 6. This CDR3 comprises 15 residues. Germline V gene data show CDR1 as MNHNS and CDR2 as SASEGT. In DNA form, the CDR3 reads TGTGCCAGCAGTGGGGACAGGGGCGAGGGAAACATTCAGTACTTC. This gives the protein CASSGDRGEGNIQYF.

This chain connects TRBV6-4 to TRBJ1-1; D not certain. Germline CDR1 MRHNA, CDR2 SNTAGT. V was clipped by 7 bases and J by 1 base, with 16 bases between them. The CDR3 is made up of 15 amino acids. The CDR3 protein is CASTGSKLGNTEAFF. CDR3 sequence (DNA): TGTGCCAGCACCGGGTCTAAGTTAGGGAACACTGAAGCTTTCTTT.

In its sample, this clone was seen once. The rearrangement links TRBV2 to TRBJ2-7; the D gene is possibly TRBD1 (5 bases). Per the germline V gene, CDR1 is SNHLY and CDR2 is FYNNEI. Trimming cost V 1 base and J 6 bases, with 16 bases left between them. CDR3 length: 15 amino acids. Here the CDR3 reads CASSEEGPERCEQYF. DNA for the CDR3: TGTGCCAGCAGTGAAGAGGGGCCCGAGAGATGCGAGCAGTACTTC. Together with reference TRBV2 and TRBJ2-7, the CDR3 gives the full variable domain: EPEVTQTPSHQVTQMGQEVILRCVPISNHLYFYWYRQILGQKVEFLVSFYNNEISEKSEIFDDQFSVERPDGSNFTLKIRSTKLEDSAMYFCASSEEGPERCEQYFGPGTRLTVT.

V gene TRBV6-1 combines with J gene TRBJ2-7, with D perhaps matching TRBD2 (6 bases). This CDR3 spans 15 amino acids. The germline CDR1 and CDR2 sequences are MNHNS and SASEGT. V dropped 3 bases and J dropped 3 bases, with 15 bases sitting between them. CDR3 region: CASSEYIGLNYEQYF. The CDR3 DNA sequence: TGTGCCAGCAGTGAGTACATCGGACTAAACTACGAGCAGTACTTC.

This rearrangement joins TRBV6-1 to TRBJ2-7; D possibly corresponds to TRBD2 (6 bases). The CDR3 runs 16 residues. V shed 0 bases and J shed 2 bases, with 14 bases lying between them. Germline CDR1 is MNHNS and CDR2 is SASEGT. The CDR3 DNA reads as TGTGCCAGCAGTGAAGCTCCCAGCGGGTTACCCTACGAGCAGTACTTC. Translated: CASSEAPSGLPYEQYF.

This clone appeared once. This chain joins TRBV7-3 and TRBJ2-4; 7 bases line up with TRBD1. CDR1 SGHTA and CDR2 FQGTGA come from the germline V gene. The CDR3 is 13 residues long. The junction had 5 bases not matched to a gene; V was cut back by 5 bases and J by 7 bases. The chain's CDR3 is CASSAQQGNIQYF. The CDR3 DNA sequence: TGTGCCAGCAGCGCCCAACAGGGGAACATTCAGTACTTC.

This chain links TRBV6-5 with TRBJ2-1, with 9 bases that match TRBD2. The CDR3 has 15 amino acids. Trimming at V came to 6 bases and at J to 5 bases, leaving 8 bases not matched to a gene. Germline values: CDR1 MNHEY, CDR2 SVGAGI. This CDR3 is CASRLSGTSNNEQFF. For the CDR3, the DNA is TGTGCCAGCAGGCTATCTGGGACTAGCAACAATGAGCAGTTCTTC.

The CDR3: CASSVGGTGYGSEAFF. In nucleotides, the CDR3 is TGTGCCAGCAGCGTAGGGGGGACAGGGTATGGGTCTGAAGCTTTCTTT. The J gene is TRBJ1-1, the V gene TRBV9, with TRBD1 identical over 9 bases. V lost 0 bases to trimming and J lost 6 bases; unmatched junction nucleotides: 9. This CDR3 is 16 amino acids long. In germline, CDR1 is SGDLS, CDR2 YYNGEE. Combining the CDR3 with reference TRBV9 and TRBJ1-1 gives the whole variable domain DSGVTQTPKHLITATGQRVTLRCSPRSGDLSVYWYQQSLDQGLQFLIQYYNGEERAKGNILERFSAQQFPDLHSELNLSSLELGDSALYFCASSVGGTGYGSEAFFGQGTRLTVV.

V is TRBV9 and J is TRBJ1-1, with 9 nucleotides matching TRBD1. Germline V gives CDR1 SGDLS, CDR2 YYNGEE. This CDR3 has 15 residues. V lost 3 bases and J lost 5; bases outside the gene matches: 8. The CDR3, as DNA: TGTGCCAGCAGCGGGACAGGGGAAAGGTTGACTGAAGCTTTCTTT. Amino acids: CASSGTGERLTEAFF.

The CDR3 spells CASSLGGQENTGELFF. The CDR3 DNA sequence: TGTGCCAGCAGTTTAGGGGGACAGGAGAACACCGGGGAGCTGTTTTTT. This chain joins TRBV28 and TRBJ2-2; 8 positions match TRBD1. V was clipped by 2 bases and J by 1 base; unmatched bases: 3. The CDR3 runs 16 residues. Germline CDR1 and CDR2: MDHEN and SYDVKM.

The chain links TRBV15 to TRBJ2-1; TRBD2 matches 9 bases. The CDR3 is 17 residues long. V lost 0 bases and J lost 5; bases outside the gene matches: 8. Germline CDR1 reads LNHNV; CDR2 reads YYDKDF (reference sequence). CDR3 region: CATSRETLAGSNNEQFF. The DNA for the CDR3 is TGTGCCACCAGCAGAGAAACCCTAGCGGGGTCGAACAATGAGCAGTTCTTC.

The rearrangement joins TRBV27 to TRBJ2-1, with D possibly matching TRBD1 (5 bases). The germline V gene encodes CDR1 MNHEY and CDR2 SMNVEV (reference sequence). The CDR3 length is 13 residues. The V gene lost 6 bases and the J gene lost 3 bases, with 9 bases spanning the gap. The CDR3 DNA sequence: TGTGCCAGCAGCCCGACAGTCTACAATGAGCAGTTCTTC. Protein: CASSPTVYNEQFF.

The chain recombines TRBV7-9 with TRBJ2-5; D is unclear. The germline V gene encodes CDR1 SEHNR and CDR2 FQNEAQ (reference sequence). This CDR3 has 14 residues. V lost 3 bases and J 2 bases, leaving 10 bases between the germline ends. This CDR3 reads CASSFLQPQETQYF. In nucleotides, the CDR3 is TGTGCCAGCAGCTTTTTACAGCCACAAGAGACCCAGTACTTC.